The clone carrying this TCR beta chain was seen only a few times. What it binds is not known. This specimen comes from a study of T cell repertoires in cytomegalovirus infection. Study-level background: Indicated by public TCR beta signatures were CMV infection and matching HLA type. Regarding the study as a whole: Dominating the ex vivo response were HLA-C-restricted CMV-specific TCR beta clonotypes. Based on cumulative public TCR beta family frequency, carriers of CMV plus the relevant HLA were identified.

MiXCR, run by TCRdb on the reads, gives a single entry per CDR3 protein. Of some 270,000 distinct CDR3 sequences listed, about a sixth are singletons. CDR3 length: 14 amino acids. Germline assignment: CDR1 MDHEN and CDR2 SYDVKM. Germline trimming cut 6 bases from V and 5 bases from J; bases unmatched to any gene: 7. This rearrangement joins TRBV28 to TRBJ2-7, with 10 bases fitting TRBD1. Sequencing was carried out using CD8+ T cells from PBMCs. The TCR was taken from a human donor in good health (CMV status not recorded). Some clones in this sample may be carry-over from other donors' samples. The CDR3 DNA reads TGTGCCAGCAGACCCGGGACAGGGGACCACGAGCAGTACTTC. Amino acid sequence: CASRPGTGDHEQYF.